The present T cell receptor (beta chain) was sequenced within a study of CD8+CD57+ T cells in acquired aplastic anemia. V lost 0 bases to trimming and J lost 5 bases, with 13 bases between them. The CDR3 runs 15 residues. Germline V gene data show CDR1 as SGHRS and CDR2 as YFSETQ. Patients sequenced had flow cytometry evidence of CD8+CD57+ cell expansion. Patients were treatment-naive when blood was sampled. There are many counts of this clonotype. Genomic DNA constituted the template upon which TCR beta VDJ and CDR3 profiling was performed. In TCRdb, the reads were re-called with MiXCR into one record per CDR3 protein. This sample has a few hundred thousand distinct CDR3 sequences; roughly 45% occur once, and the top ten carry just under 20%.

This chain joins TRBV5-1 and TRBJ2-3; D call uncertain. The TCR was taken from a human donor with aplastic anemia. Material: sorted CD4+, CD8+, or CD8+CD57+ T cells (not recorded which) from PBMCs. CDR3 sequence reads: CASSLGQIGLDTQYF. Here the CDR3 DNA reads TGCGCCAGCAGCTTGGGGCAAATTGGTTTAGATACGCAGTATTTT.